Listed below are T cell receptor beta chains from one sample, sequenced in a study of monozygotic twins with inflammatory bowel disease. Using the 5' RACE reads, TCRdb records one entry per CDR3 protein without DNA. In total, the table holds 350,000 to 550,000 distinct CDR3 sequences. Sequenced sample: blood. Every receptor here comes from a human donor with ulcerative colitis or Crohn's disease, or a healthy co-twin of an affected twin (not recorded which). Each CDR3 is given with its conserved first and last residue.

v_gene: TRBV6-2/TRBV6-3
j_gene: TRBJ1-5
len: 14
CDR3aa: CASTNTGSYQPQHF

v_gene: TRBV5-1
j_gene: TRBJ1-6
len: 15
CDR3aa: CASSLSGRGNSPLHF

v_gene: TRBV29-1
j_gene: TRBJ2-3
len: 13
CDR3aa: CSVAGQGADTQYF

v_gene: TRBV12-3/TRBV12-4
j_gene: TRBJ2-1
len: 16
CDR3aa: CASSAQGTEYYNEQFF

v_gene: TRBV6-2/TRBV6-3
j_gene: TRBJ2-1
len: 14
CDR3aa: CASSGGFPYNEQFF

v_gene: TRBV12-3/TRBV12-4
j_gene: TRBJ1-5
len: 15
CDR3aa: CASSFGRQDVQPQHF

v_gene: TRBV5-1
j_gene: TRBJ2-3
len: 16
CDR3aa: CASSLVPTGGTDTQYF

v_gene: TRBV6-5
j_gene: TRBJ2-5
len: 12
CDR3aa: CASRNPEKTQYF

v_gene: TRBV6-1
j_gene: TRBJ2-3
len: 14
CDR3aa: CASTQIASTDTQYF

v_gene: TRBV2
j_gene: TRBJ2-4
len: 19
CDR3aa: CASSVSSGTKDLAKNIQYF

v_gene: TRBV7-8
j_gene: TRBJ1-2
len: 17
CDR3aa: CASSPRDISLRYYGYTF

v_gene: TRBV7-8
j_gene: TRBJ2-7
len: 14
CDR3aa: CASSRDLNSYEQYF

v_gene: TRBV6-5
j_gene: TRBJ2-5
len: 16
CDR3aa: CASSYVQSRSQETQYF

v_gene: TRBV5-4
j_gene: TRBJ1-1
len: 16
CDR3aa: CASRPEAGIMNTEAFF

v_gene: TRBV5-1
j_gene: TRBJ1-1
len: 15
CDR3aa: CASSLSQPPNTEAFF

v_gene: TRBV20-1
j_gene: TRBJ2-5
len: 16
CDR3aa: CSARATGLAVRETQYF

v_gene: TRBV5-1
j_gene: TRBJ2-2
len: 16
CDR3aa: CASSLTGMGYTGELFF

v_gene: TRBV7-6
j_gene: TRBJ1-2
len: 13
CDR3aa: CASSGWRDYGYTF

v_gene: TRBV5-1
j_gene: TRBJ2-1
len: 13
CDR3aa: CASSLMVVGEQFF

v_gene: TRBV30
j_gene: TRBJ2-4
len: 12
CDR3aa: CAWTGGENIQYF

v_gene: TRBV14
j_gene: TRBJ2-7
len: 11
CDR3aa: CASSQAGLQYF

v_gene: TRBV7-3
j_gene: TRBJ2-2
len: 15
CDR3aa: CASRPGPEKSGELFF

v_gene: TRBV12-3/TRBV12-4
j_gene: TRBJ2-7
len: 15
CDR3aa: CASSFVGAIGYEQYF

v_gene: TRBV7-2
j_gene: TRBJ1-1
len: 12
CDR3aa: CASSVGAREAFF

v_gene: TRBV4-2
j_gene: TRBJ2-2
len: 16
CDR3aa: CASSQDPAPDTGELFF

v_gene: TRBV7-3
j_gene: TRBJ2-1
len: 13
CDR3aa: CASSSGDYNEQFF

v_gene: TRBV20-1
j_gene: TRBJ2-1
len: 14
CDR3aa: CSASGQGKKLIEFF

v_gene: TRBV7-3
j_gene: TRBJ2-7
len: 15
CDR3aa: CASSLTEGLQYEQYF

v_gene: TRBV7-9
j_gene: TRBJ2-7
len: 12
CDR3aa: CASSLQGAEQYF

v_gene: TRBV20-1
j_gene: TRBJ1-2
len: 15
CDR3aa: CSADGSINRNYGYTF

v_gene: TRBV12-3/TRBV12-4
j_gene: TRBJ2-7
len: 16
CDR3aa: CASSPPRWDRGREQYF

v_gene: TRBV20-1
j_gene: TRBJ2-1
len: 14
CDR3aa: CSVGAGASYNEQFF

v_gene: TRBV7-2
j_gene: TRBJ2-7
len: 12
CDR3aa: CASSFTRYEQYF

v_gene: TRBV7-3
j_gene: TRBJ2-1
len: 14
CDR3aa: CASSLNSGIGEQFF

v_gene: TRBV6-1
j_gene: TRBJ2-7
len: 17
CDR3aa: CASREGQGPRGNYEQYF

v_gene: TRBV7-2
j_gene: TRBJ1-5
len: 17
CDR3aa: CASSLGWGSGHNQPQHF

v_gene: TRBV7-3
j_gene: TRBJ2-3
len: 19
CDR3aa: CASSLVGYKNPGSTDTQYF

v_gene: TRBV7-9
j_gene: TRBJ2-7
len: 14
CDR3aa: CASSLVRDRAEQYF

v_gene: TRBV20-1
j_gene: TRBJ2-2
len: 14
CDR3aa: CSASMAGNTGELFF

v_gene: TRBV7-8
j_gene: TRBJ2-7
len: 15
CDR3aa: CASSLEGQGGYEQYF

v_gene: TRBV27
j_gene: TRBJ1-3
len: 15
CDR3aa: CASSSGWTPGNTIYF

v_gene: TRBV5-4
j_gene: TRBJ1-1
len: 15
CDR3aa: CASSPPGQLNTEAFF

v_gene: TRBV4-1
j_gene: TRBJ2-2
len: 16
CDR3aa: CASSRKQGAETGELFF

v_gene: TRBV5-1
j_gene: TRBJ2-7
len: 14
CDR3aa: CASSFGQTNYEQYF

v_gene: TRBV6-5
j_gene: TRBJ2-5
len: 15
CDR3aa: CASSYPRGGTETQYF

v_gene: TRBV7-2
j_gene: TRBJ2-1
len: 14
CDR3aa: CASSPWGGGDEQFF

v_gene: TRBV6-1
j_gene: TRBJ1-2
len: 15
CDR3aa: CASTRLGDSNYGYTF

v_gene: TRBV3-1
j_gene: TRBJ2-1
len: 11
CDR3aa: CASVSADEQFF